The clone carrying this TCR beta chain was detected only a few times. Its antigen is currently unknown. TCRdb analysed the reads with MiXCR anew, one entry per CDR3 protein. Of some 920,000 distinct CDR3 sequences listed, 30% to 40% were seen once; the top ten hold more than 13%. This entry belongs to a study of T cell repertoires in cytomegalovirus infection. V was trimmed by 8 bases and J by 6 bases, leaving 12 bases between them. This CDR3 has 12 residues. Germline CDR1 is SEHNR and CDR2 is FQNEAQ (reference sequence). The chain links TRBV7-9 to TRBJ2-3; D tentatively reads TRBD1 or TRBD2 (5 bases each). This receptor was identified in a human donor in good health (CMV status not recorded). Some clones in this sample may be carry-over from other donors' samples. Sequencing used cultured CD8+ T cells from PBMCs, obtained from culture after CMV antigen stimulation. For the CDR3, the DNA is TGTGCCAGCGGGACCAGTGGCGATACGCAGTATTTT. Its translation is CASGTSGDTQYF.